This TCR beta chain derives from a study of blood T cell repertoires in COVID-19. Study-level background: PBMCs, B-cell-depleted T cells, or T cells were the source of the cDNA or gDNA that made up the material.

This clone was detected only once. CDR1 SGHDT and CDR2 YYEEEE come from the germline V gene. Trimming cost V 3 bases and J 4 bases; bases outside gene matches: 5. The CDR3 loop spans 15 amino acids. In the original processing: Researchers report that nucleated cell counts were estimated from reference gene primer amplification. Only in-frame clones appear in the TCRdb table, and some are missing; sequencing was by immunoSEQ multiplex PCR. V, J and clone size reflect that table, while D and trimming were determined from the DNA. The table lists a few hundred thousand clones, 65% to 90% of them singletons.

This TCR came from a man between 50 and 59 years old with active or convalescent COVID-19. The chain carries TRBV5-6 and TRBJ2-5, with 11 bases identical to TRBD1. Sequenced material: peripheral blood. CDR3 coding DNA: TGTGCCAGCAGCTCGTGGGGACAGGGGGGAGAGACCCAGTACTTC. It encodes CASSSWGQGGETQYF.